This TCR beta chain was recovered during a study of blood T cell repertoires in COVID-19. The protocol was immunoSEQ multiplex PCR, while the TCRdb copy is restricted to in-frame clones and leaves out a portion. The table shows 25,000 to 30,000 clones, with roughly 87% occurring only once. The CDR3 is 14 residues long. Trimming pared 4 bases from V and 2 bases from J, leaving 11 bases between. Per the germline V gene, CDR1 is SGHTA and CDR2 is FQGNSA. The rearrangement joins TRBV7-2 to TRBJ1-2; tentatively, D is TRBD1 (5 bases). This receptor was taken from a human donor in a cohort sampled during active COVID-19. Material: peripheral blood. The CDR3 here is CASSYSDRNYGYTF. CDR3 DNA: TGTGCCAGCAGCTACAGCGACAGAAACTATGGCTACACCTTC. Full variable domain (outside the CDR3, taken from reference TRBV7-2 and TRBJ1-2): GAGVSQSPSNKVTEKGKDVELRCDPISGHTALYWYRQSLGQGLEFLIYFQGNSAPDKSGLPSDRFSAERTGGSVSTLTIQRTQQEDSAVYLCASSYSDRNYGYTFGSGTRLTVV.